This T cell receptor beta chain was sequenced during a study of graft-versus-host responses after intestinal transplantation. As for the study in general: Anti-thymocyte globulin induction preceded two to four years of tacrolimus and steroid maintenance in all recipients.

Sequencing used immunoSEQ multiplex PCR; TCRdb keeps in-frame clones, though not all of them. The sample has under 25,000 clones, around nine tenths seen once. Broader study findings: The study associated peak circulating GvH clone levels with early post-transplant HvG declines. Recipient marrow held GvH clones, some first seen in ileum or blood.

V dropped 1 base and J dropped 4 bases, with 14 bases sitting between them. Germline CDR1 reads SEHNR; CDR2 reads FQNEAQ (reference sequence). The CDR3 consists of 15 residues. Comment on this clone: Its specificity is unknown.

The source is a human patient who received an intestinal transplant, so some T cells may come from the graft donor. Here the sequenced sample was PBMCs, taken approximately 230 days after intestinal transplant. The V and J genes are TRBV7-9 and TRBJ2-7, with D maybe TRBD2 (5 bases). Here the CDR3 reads CASSLGGNGAYEQYF. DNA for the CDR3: TGTGCCAGCAGCTTAGGAGGGAATGGAGCTTACGAGCAGTACTTC.